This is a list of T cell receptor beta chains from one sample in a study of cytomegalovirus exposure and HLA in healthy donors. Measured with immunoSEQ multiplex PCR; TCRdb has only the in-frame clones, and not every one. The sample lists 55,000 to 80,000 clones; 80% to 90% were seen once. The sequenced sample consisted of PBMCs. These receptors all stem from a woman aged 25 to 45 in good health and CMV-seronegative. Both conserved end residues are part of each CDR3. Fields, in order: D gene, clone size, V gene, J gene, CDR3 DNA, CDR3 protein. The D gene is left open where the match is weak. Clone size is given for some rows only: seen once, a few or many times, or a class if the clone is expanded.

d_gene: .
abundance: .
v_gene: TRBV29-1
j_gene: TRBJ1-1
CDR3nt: TGCAGCGCCTTGGACATGAACACTGAAGCTTTCTTT
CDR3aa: CSALDMNTEAFF

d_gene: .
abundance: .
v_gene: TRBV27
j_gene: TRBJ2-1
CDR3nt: TGTGCCAGCAGTGGCTCGCCAGAACCGAGGCGGTCCAGCTCCTACAATGAGCAGTTCTTC
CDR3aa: CASSGSPEPRRSSSYNEQFF

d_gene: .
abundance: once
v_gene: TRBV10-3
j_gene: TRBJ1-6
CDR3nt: TGTGCCATCAGTACCACTGACAGACAAAATTCACCCCTCCACTTT
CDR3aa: CAISTTDRQNSPLHF

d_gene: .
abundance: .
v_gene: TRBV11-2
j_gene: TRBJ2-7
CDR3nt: TGTGCCAGCAGCTGGACGGGGGGCGGGGAGCAGTACTTC
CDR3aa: CASSWTGGGEQYF

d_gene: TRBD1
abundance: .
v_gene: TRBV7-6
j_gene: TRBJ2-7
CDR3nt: TGTGCCAGCAGCTTAGTAGACAGGGGATACTACGAGCAGTACTTC
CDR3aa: CASSLVDRGYYEQYF

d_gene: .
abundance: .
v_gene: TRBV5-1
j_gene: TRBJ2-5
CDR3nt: TGCGCCAGCAGCGCCGGATTCCAGGTTGGAGAGACCCAGTACTTC
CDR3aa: CASSAGFQVGETQYF

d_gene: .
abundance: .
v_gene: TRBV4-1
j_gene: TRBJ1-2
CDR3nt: TGCGCCAGCAGCCAACCCCTTCGGGGTAAGCATGGCTACACCTTC
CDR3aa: CASSQPLRGKHGYTF

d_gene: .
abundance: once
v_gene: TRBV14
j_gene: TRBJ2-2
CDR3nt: TGTGCCAGCAGCCGCACGGGCGGGATAAGTCCCGGGGAGCTGTTTTTT
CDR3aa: CASSRTGGISPGELFF

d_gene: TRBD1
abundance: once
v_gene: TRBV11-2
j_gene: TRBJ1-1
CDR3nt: TGTGCCAGCAGCGACTTCAACAGGGGGCGGAACACTGAAGCTTTCTTT
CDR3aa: CASSDFNRGRNTEAFF

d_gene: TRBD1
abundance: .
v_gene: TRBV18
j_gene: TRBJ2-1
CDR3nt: TGTGCCAGCTCACTTTTACCGGGACAGGGATCTCTCAATGAGCAGTTCTTC
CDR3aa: CASSLLPGQGSLNEQFF

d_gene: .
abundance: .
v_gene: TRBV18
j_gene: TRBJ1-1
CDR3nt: TGTGCCAGCTCCGCGGGACGCCTCGAACCTTTCTTT
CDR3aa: CASSAGRLEPFF

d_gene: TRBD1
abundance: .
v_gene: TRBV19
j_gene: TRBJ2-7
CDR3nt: TGTGCCAGTAGTCCGGGACAGGGAATTCCGCTAGGCGAGCAGTACTTC
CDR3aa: CASSPGQGIPLGEQYF

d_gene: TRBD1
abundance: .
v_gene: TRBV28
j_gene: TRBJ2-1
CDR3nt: TGTGCCAGCAGTTTACCCAAGACACCGGGACAGACCTACAATGAGCAGTTCTTC
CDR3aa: CASSLPKTPGQTYNEQFF

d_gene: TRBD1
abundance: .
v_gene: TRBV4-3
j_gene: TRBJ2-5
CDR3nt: TGCGCCAGCAGCCCATGGACAGGGGAAGGGGGAGAGACCCAGTACTTC
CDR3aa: CASSPWTGEGGETQYF

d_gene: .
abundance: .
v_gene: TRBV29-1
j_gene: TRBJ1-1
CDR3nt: TGCAGCGTTCAGACGGGGGGGAACACTGAAGCTTTCTTT
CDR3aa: CSVQTGGNTEAFF

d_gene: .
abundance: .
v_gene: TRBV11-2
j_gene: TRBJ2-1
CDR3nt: TGTGCCAGCAGCTTCCGACTCGGGGGCTCCTACAATGAGCAGTTCTTC
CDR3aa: CASSFRLGGSYNEQFF

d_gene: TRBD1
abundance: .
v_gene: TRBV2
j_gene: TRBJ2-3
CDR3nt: TGTGCCAGCAGTCGTCTGACAGGGGTGGGCACAGATACGCAGTATTTT
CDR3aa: CASSRLTGVGTDTQYF

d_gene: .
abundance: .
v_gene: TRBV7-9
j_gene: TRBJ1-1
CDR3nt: TGTGCCAGCAGCCCCACCGGGGGGGCTGAAGCTTTCTTT
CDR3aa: CASSPTGGAEAFF

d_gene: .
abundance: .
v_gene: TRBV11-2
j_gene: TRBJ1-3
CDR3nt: TGTGCCAGCAGGCCCCTAATTGAAGGGGCGTATGGAAACACCATATATTTT
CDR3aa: CASRPLIEGAYGNTIYF

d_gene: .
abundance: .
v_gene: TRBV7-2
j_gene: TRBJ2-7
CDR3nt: TGTGCCAGCAGCGGCAGGGCCGATTCCTACGAGCAGTACTTC
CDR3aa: CASSGRADSYEQYF

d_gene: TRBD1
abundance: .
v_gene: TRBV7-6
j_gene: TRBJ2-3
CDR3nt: TGTGCCAGCAGCCCTGGGACAGGGTTTAGCACAGATACGCAGTATTTT
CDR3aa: CASSPGTGFSTDTQYF

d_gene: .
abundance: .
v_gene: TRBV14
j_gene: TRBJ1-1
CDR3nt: TGTGCCAGCAGTCCTACCGACCGGGGGAACACTGAAGCTTTCTTT
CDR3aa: CASSPTDRGNTEAFF

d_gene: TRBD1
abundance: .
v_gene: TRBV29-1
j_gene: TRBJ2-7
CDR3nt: TGCAGCGTCCGGGACAGCTCGCGGGAGCAGTACTTC
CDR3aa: CSVRDSSREQYF